This T cell receptor beta chain stems from a study of OX40 agonist ivuxolimab in advanced cancers. The trim removed 3 bases at V and 2 bases at J, leaving 13 bases unmatched. The CDR3 is made up of 17 amino acids. Germline V gives CDR1 SGHKS, CDR2 YYEKEE (reference sequence). Sequenced by immunoSEQ multiplex PCR; TCRdb stores in-frame clones only, minus some. The repertoire consists of more than 65,000 clones, with 88% occurring once and the leading ten covering roughly 0.7%. This sample comprised CD4+ or CD8+ T cells sorted from blood, obtained in a trial of the OX40 agonist ivuxolimab. The chain is built from TRBV5-5 and TRBJ2-7; 8 nucleotides align to TRBD1. The clonotype was recovered from an adult with an advanced solid tumor such as melanoma, head and neck, liver or kidney cancer. The CDR3 DNA follows: TGTGCCAGCAGCTCGGGCCCACGCAGCAGGGGGCCCTACGAGCAGTACTTC. The encoded protein is CASSSGPRSRGPYEQYF.